The source of this T cell receptor (beta chain) is a study of response to subunit inactivated influenza vaccine. Germline V gene sequence: CDR1 SGHAT, CDR2 FQNNGV. The CDR3 consists of 16 residues. V shed 5 bases and J 2 bases; nucleotides not matched to a gene: 8. This clonotype was observed many times. TCRdb re-analysed the RT-PCR reads in MiXCR, keeping a single row per CDR3 protein. The data show about 500,000 distinct CDR3 sequences, approximately 13% seen once. The chain couples TRBV11-2 to TRBJ2-1; 8 bases agree with TRBD2. The clonotype originates from a man in his fifties who received an inactivated influenza vaccine. The specimen was PBMCs from blood, collected more than 35 days after vaccination. CDR3 amino acids: CASSPPGSGTYNEQFF. The CDR3 DNA reads TGTGCCAGCAGCCCCCCGGGTAGCGGGACCTACAATGAGCAGTTCTTC.